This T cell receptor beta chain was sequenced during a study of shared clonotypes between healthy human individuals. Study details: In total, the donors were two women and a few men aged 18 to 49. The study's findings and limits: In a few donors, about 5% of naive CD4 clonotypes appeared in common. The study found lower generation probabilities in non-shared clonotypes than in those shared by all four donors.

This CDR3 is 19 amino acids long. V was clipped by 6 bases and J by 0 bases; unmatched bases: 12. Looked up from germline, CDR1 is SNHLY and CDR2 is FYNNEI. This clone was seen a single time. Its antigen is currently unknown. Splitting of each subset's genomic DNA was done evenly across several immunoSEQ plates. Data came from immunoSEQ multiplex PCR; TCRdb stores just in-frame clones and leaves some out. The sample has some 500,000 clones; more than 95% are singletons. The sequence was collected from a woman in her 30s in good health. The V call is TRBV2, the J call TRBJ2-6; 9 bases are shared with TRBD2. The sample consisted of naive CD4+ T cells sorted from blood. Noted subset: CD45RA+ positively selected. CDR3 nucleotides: TGTGCCAGCAGATACTTAGCGGGAGAGCTAGGCTCTGGGGCCAACGTCCTGACTTTC. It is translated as CASRYLAGELGSGANVLTF.